This T cell receptor beta chain is drawn from a study of T-cell reconstitution after alpha-beta-depleted transplantation in children. Study-wide results and caveats: T-cell numbers and diversity, one year after transplant, stemmed largely from T cells that were newly produced. It was reported that alpha-beta T cells came from several hundred expanded graft clones (about two months after transplant). It was surviving recipient T cells and thymic progenitors that gave some patients high TCRbeta diversity at day 60.

CDR3 length equals 14 residues. Germline CDR1 is SGHAT and CDR2 is FQNNGV. V was trimmed by 7 bases and J by 2 bases, leaving 13 bases between them. This clonotype was detected ten times or more. The antigen is unknown. TCRbeta library construction was performed incorporating unique molecular identifiers. TCRdb reprocessed the PCR reads via MiXCR and lists one record per CDR3 protein. The sample carries around 300,000 distinct CDR3 sequences, about a tenth recorded once. Source: PBMCs, taken before TCRalphabeta/CD19-depleted stem cell transplant. This TCR was recovered from a boy under two years old with acute myeloid leukemia, due to receive a stem cell transplant. The chain recombines TRBV11-2 with TRBJ2-3; D gene ambiguous. Written as DNA, the CDR3 is TGTGCCAGCATCTCCGGCCCCTTCACAGATACGCAGTATTTT. This codes for CASISGPFTDTQYF.